The 13 T cell receptor beta chains given below trace back to one sample, sequenced in a study of regulatory and conventional T cells in RAG deficiency. Blood CD4+ CD25-low CD127-high conventional T cells supplied the genomic DNA template. Using immunoSEQ multiplex PCR, the repertoire was profiled, and TCRdb retains in-frame clones only, with some absent. The sample consists of tens of thousands of clones, almost 96% of them appearing once. The same sample was also studied in work on regulatory T cells. As that report states: The PCR used 52 TRBV and 13 TRBJ primers.

Sample: CD25- CD4+ T cells sorted from blood. All receptors derive from a human donor in good health.

The rearrangement links TRBV11-1 to TRBJ1-4, with D possibly being TRBD1 (6 bases). CDR3 size: 15 residues. With 5 bases removed from V and 7 bases from J, the gap between germline ends came to 17 bases. Germline assignment: CDR1 SGHAT and CDR2 FQDESV (reference sequence). Here the CDR3 reads CASSVDTLGAEKLFF. CDR3 nucleotides: TGTGCCAGCAGCGTCGACACCCTGGGGGCTGAAAAACTGTTTTTT.

The count of this clone is one. The rearrangement links TRBV2 to TRBJ2-5; D unresolved. This CDR3 is 11 amino acids long. Germline values: CDR1 SNHLY, CDR2 FYNNEI. V gave up 4 bases and J gave up 3 bases, with 3 bases separating them. CDR3 sequence reads: CASSVKETQYF. The CDR3 region has the DNA TGTGCCAGCAGTGTTAAAGAGACCCAGTACTTC.

This clone is a singleton in its sample. In DNA, the CDR3 is TGTGCCAGCAGATCACCCCGGGTAGCGCTTGGGGAGCAGTTCTTC. Protein: CASRSPRVALGEQFF. V gene TRBV6-6 combines with J gene TRBJ2-1; D possibly corresponds to TRBD2 (5 bases). Germline CDR1 reads MNHNY; CDR2 reads SVGAGI (reference sequence). This CDR3 is 15 amino acids long. V lost 6 bases, J lost 10 bases, and 22 bases lay in between.

This rearrangement joins TRBV5-4 to TRBJ2-2, with a weak D call TRBD1 (5 bases). Trimming took off 4 bases at V and 7 bases at J, with 11 bases between the two ends. Germline CDR1 is SGHNT and CDR2 is YYREEE (reference sequence). The CDR3 consists of 13 residues. CDR3 region: CASSGQGDGELFF. The CDR3 DNA reads TGTGCCAGCAGCGGGCAGGGCGACGGGGAGCTGTTTTTT.

This chain uses TRBV19 with TRBJ2-3, with a possible D match to TRBD2 (6 bases). In germline, CDR1 is LNHDA, CDR2 SQIVND (reference sequence). The CDR3 runs to 17 residues. V was pared by 5 bases and J by 1 base, with 19 bases between. In DNA form, the CDR3 reads TGTGCCAGTAGTGTAAGGGGAGGTAGTTTGGGCACAGATACGCAGTATTTT. Its translation is CASSVRGGSLGTDTQYF.

V is TRBV21-1 and J is TRBJ2-3; the table names TRBD1, a call not compared with the DNA. TRBV21-1 is deemed a pseudogene. This CDR3 spans 16 amino acids. CDR3 DNA sequence: TGTGCCAGCAGCACCAGGGGGCGCTTCCCCCCAGATACGCAGTATTTT. This gives the protein CASSTRGRFPPDTQYF.

Points on this clone: One junction end disagrees with the germline gene, perhaps due to a read error. This chain uses TRBV7-9 with TRBJ1-1; D gene unclear. The CDR3 is made up of 13 amino acids. Germline CDR1 SEHNR, CDR2 FQNEAQ (reference sequence). The CDR3 spells CASSPSRNAEAFF. The CDR3 nucleotides read TGTGCCAGCAGCCCCTCGAGGAACGCTGAAGCTTTCTTT.

Written as DNA, the CDR3 is TGTGCGGGTAGAGCGGGGGCCTACGAGCAGTACTTC. Amino acids: CAGRAGAYEQYF. The chain carries TRBV30 and TRBJ2-7; 8 nucleotides line up with TRBD2. The CDR3 totals 12 residues. The germline CDR1 and CDR2 sequences are GTSNPN and SVGIG (reference sequence).

This clone has just one count. The chain employs TRBV7-6 and TRBJ2-3; D possibly corresponds to TRBD1 (6 bases). Germline assignment: CDR1 SGHVS and CDR2 FNYEAQ. The ends were cut back, 5 bases at V and 2 bases at J, with 17 bases in the middle. The CDR3 consists of 16 residues. CDR3 amino acids: CASSSVTGSPTDTQYF. CDR3 DNA: TGTGCCAGCAGCAGTGTAACAGGGTCCCCCACAGATACGCAGTATTTT.

Worth noting for this clone: This CDR3 fails to terminate in the conserved phenylalanine or tryptophan, so it likely reflects a read error. It is unclear where the CDR3 begins or ends on the DNA, so no DNA is shown, and the CDR3 is as TCRdb lists it. This chain links TRBV5-8 with TRBJ1-1; the D segment call TRBD1 is taken from the table without a DNA check. Germline loops: CDR1 SGHTS, CDR2 YDEGEE. The CDR3 is 9 amino acids in total, end residues counted. This chain's CDR3 is CASSLVWQG.

This rearrangement joins TRBV4-1 to TRBJ1-2, with D unclear. The CDR3 has 15 amino acids. V gave up 3 bases and J gave up 2 bases, with 13 bases separating them. Looked up from germline, CDR1 is MGHRA and CDR2 is YSYEKL. The CDR3 sequence: CASSHLGQVNYGYTF. The CDR3 region has the DNA TGCGCCAGCAGCCACCTTGGGCAGGTAAACTATGGCTACACCTTC.

This clone was detected a few times. This rearrangement joins TRBV7-8 to TRBJ2-1; 10 bases match TRBD1. This CDR3 is built from 19 residues. The germline V gene has CDR1 SGHVS and CDR2 FQNEAQ. With V trimmed by 1 base and J by 3 bases, 12 bases remained unmatched. The CDR3 DNA is TGTGCCAGCAGCTTAGTCCGGACAGGGGGACCATCTCGCTACAATGAGCAGTTCTTC. Amino acids: CASSLVRTGGPSRYNEQFF.

The rearrangement uses TRBV29-1 and TRBJ2-3, with D tentatively TRBD1 (5 bases). Trimming took 8 bases from V and 6 from J, leaving 12 bases between them. CDR3 length: 11 amino acids. Germline values: CDR1 SQVTM, CDR2 ANQGSEA. CDR3 in amino acids: CSLGRGDTQYF. The DNA for the CDR3 is TGCAGCCTAGGTAGGGGCGATACGCAGTATTTT.